This TCR beta chain comes out of a study of blood T cell repertoires in COVID-19. Looking at the study overall: Sites across the United States, Italy and Spain contributed samples from acute and convalescent COVID-19. Nucleic acid was either cDNA or gDNA, and it came from T cells, B-cell-depleted T cells, or PBMCs.

In the study's own analysis: Cell counts per sample came from amplifying reference gene primers. The assay was immunoSEQ multiplex PCR, and TCRdb's table has in-frame clones only and misses some. V and J calls and clone size are given by that table; D and trimming were obtained from the DNA. The profile shows 200,000 to 300,000 clones, about 87% of them singletons. Germline loops: CDR1 MGHRA, CDR2 YSYEKL. This CDR3 has 15 residues. V shed 1 base and J shed 0 bases, with 7 bases lying between them. The rearrangement joins TRBV4-1 to TRBJ1-3; the D is unclear. The sequenced sample was peripheral blood. The receptor's source is a human donor in a cohort sampled during active COVID-19. CDR3 protein: CASSQASFSGNTIYF. CDR3 nucleotide sequence: TGCGCCAGCAGCCAAGCCTCCTTCTCTGGAAACACCATATATTTT.